Each of the 21 T cell receptor beta chains below was sequenced from the same sample in a study of CD8 T cells in ankylosing spondylitis. From the 5' RACE reads, TCRdb called clonotypes with MiXCR, one entry per CDR3 protein. The sample comprises about 250,000 distinct CDR3 sequences, about 10% of which are singletons, and roughly 2.5% rests with the top ten. The sample was blood, either unsorted or a sorted T cell fraction (not recorded which). Receptor source: a male donor with ankylosing spondylitis or in good health (not recorded which).

The V gene is TRBV7-2, the J gene TRBJ2-3; D gene uncertain. The CDR3 loop spans 12 amino acids. V lost 5 bases, J lost 6 bases, and 9 bases lay in between. CDR1 is SGHTA, CDR2 FQGNSA, per germline. CDR3 DNA sequence: TGTGCCAGCAGCCAATATATCGATACGCAGTATTTT. Its translation: CASSQYIDTQYF.

In this sample, this clonotype turned up a few times. The gene calls are TRBV10-1 and TRBJ2-1, with D maybe TRBD2 (6 bases). This CDR3 has 15 residues. Germline CDR1 and CDR2: WNHNN and SYGVQD (reference sequence). The germline V and J ends were trimmed by 2 bases and 9 bases, with 17 bases remaining between them. CDR3 amino acids: CASSEPGLGQSEQFF. The CDR3 DNA reads as TGCGCCAGCAGTGAGCCGGGACTCGGGCAGAGTGAGCAGTTCTTC.

CDR3 in amino acids: CASSPLGGLQKQFF. CDR3 coding DNA: TGTGCCAGCAGCCCCCTTGGGGGACTTCAAAAGCAGTTCTTC. This chain connects TRBV7-8 to TRBJ2-1, with D tentatively TRBD2 (6 bases). The CDR3 sequence is 14 residues long. The germline CDR1 and CDR2 sequences are SGHVS and FQNEAQ. Trimming cost V 5 bases and J 11 bases, with 19 bases left between them.

This clonotype occurred a few times. J is TRBJ2-7 and V is TRBV7-2; unclear D gene. The CDR3 is 14 residues long. Germline loops: CDR1 SGHTA, CDR2 FQGNSA. Trimming took 2 bases from V and 5 from J, leaving 13 bases between them. The CDR3 region has the DNA TGTGCCAGCAGCTTATTGTTGGTCGCCCACGAGCAGTACTTC. Its protein product is CASSLLLVAHEQYF.

In its sample, this clonotype was seen many times. The chain carries TRBV7-2 and TRBJ2-1; D may be TRBD2 (5 bases). Trimming shortened V by 0 bases and J by 1 base, and 10 bases separated the two germline ends. Germline CDR1 is SGHTA and CDR2 is FQGNSA. This CDR3 region has 16 residues. This CDR3 is CASSLAPADSYNEQFF. The CDR3 bases are TGTGCCAGCAGCTTAGCCCCAGCGGATTCCTACAATGAGCAGTTCTTC.

This clonotype was counted ten times or more. The gene calls are TRBV12-3 or TRBV12-4 and TRBJ2-2; D gene ambiguous. This CDR3 spans 15 amino acids. V gave up 3 bases and J gave up 7 bases, with 15 bases separating them. The CDR3 DNA reads as TGTGCCAGCAGTTTTGCCAGGCTAACCCACGGGGAGCTGTTTTTT. Amino acid sequence: CASSFARLTHGELFF.

This clonotype showed up just once. A much larger clone differs by one base, so this may be a read error. The chain recombines TRBV11-2 with TRBJ2-5; possible D gene TRBD1, 6 bases. The CDR3 has 13 residues. Germline lookup yields CDR1 SGHAT and CDR2 FQNNGV. The CDR3 protein is CTSERGGGETQYF. In DNA, the CDR3 is TGTACCAGCGAGCGAGGGGGTGGAGAGACCCAGTACTTC.

This clonotype was recorded many times. The chain uses TRBV14 and TRBJ2-5; D uncertain. This CDR3 has 15 residues. Germline V CDR1 and CDR2: SGHDN, FVKESK. V was shortened by 4 bases and J by 4 bases, with 16 bases between the two germline ends. CDR3 nucleotide sequence: TGTGCCAGCAGCCCGGGCCAAACCAGAGGAGAGACCCAGTACTTC. The encoded protein is CASSPGQTRGETQYF.

The sample holds many counts of this clonotype. The chain employs TRBV5-1 and TRBJ1-1; 9 bases fit TRBD1. Germline CDR1 reads SGHRS; CDR2 reads YFSETQ. This CDR3 is built from 15 residues. V shed 5 bases, J shed 0 bases, and the junction held 5 bases outside the gene matches. The DNA of the CDR3 is TGCGCCAGCAGAAGAGGGACAGGGATGAACACTGAAGCTTTCTTT. Its translation: CASRRGTGMNTEAFF.

This clonotype was picked up a small number of times. This rearrangement joins TRBV10-1 to TRBJ2-5; D may correspond to TRBD1 or TRBD2 (6 bases each). CDR1 and CDR2 (germline): WNHNN, SYGVQD (reference sequence). The V end lost 5 bases, the J end lost 3 bases, and 16 bases lay between the germline ends. The CDR3 covers 15 residues. The CDR3: CASSRGGRSEETQYF. CDR3 DNA: TGCGCCAGCAGTCGAGGGGGGAGGTCCGAAGAGACCCAGTACTTC.

At least ten counts were recorded for this clonotype. The chain links TRBV4-2 to TRBJ2-1; TRBD2 aligns across 10 bases. The CDR3 extends over 18 amino acids. The trim removed 1 base at V and 1 base at J, leaving 7 bases unmatched. Germline CDR1 reads LGHNA; CDR2 reads YNFKEQ. Here the CDR3 reads CASSQVFSGGNSYNEQFF. Written as DNA, the CDR3 is TGTGCCAGCAGCCAAGTTTTTAGCGGGGGGAATTCCTACAATGAGCAGTTCTTC.

This clonotype came up many times. The rearrangement joins TRBV7-2 to TRBJ2-4; tentative D call: TRBD2 (5 bases). V shed 0 bases and J shed 7 bases, with 10 bases lying between them. Germline V gene lookup returns CDR1 SGHTA and CDR2 FQGNSA. This CDR3 spans 14 amino acids. The CDR3 region is CASSLAGVTNIQYF. CDR3 DNA sequence: TGTGCCAGCAGCTTAGCCGGGGTAACGAACATTCAGTACTTC.

This clonotype was observed many times. This sequence joins TRBV20-1 and TRBJ2-5; TRBD2 might be the D (6 bases). The CDR3 totals 14 residues. V gave up 5 bases and J gave up 2 bases, with 15 bases separating them. Germline V lookup: CDR1 DFQATT, CDR2 SNEGSKA (reference sequence). The CDR3 loop is CSAVAGTLQETQYF. CDR3 sequence (DNA): TGCAGTGCTGTGGCGGGGACCTTGCAAGAGACCCAGTACTTC.

This clonotype was seen many times. V gene TRBV7-2 combines with J gene TRBJ2-2; TRBD1 is a possible D gene (7 bases). V lost 4 bases and J lost 7, with 13 bases in between. The CDR3 has 14 amino acids. Germline V gives CDR1 SGHTA, CDR2 FQGNSA. CDR3 amino acids: CASSSQGGIGELFF. CDR3 nucleotides: TGTGCCAGCAGCTCCCAGGGGGGTATCGGGGAGCTGTTTTTT.

This clonotype showed up many times. The rearrangement uses TRBV7-2 and TRBJ2-3, with D perhaps TRBD1 or TRBD2 (5 bases each). Per the germline V gene, CDR1 is SGHTA and CDR2 is FQGNSA. CDR3 length equals 15 residues. The V end was cut by 5 bases, the J end by 5 bases, with 17 bases between. The CDR3 loop reads CASSQTAGQGDTQYF. As DNA, the CDR3 is TGTGCCAGCAGCCAGACGGCGGGCCAGGGAGATACGCAGTATTTT. Supplemented by reference TRBV7-2 and TRBJ2-3, the full variable domain reads GAGVSQSPSNKVTEKGKDVELRCDPISGHTALYWYRQSLGQGLEFLIYFQGNSAPDKSGLPSDRFSAERTGGSVSTLTIQRTQQEDSAVYLCASSQTAGQGDTQYFGPGTRLTVL.

This clonotype was seen at least ten times. This chain joins TRBV6-5 and TRBJ2-3; no definite D call. The CDR3 has 11 residues. Germline CDR1 is MNHEY and CDR2 is SVGAGI. Trimming removed 6 bases from V and 6 bases from J, with 7 bases in between. The CDR3 DNA is TGTGCCAGCAGGCGGTCGGATACGCAGTATTTT. Translated: CASRRSDTQYF.

This clonotype was seen repeatedly, ten times or more. This sequence joins TRBV20-1 and TRBJ1-1; 7 positions match TRBD1. Germline lookup yields CDR1 DFQATT and CDR2 SNEGSKA (reference sequence). This CDR3 contains 17 residues. The junction had 13 bases not matched to a gene; V was cut back by 3 bases and J by 0 bases. This CDR3 reads CSARAPPRGLMNTEAFF. The CDR3 DNA sequence: TGCAGTGCTAGGGCCCCCCCGAGGGGGCTCATGAACACTGAAGCTTTCTTT.

This clonotype has ten or more counts. The chain is built from TRBV12-3 or TRBV12-4 and TRBJ1-2, with D possibly being TRBD1 (5 bases). The CDR3 consists of 13 residues. With 6 bases removed from V and 4 bases from J, the gap between germline ends came to 12 bases. The DNA of the CDR3 is TGTGCCAGCAGCTGGGGCCAGGGCTATGGCTACACCTTC. Its translation: CASSWGQGYGYTF.

The chain joins TRBV29-1 to TRBJ2-7, with TRBD2 as a possible D gene (6 bases). This CDR3 contains 13 residues. Trimming took 8 bases from V and 1 from J, leaving 15 bases between them. Per the germline V gene, CDR1 is SQVTM and CDR2 is ANQGSEA. The CDR3 protein is CSSRVRGSYEQYF. The CDR3 coding sequence is TGCAGCTCCCGCGTCCGGGGGTCCTACGAGCAGTACTTC.

This clonotype showed up many times. The chain carries TRBV9 and TRBJ2-1; 11 bases are a match to TRBD2. With 3 bases clipped from V and 5 bases from J, the junction kept 10 bases outside the gene matches. This CDR3 has 17 residues. Germline-derived CDR1 and CDR2 are SGDLS and YYNGEE. CDR3 DNA: TGTGCCAGCAGCGCGTCTGATTTGGGACTAGCGGACAATGAGCAGTTCTTC. This sequence encodes CASSASDLGLADNEQFF.

At least ten counts were recorded for this clonotype. V and J are TRBV20-1 and TRBJ2-7; D is unresolved. V lost 6 bases, J lost 0 bases, and 12 bases lay in between. Germline V gene lookup returns CDR1 DFQATT and CDR2 SNEGSKA (reference sequence). The CDR3 loop spans 13 amino acids. The CDR3 protein is CSAKIANSYEQYF. The CDR3 DNA reads as TGCAGTGCCAAGATTGCGAACTCCTACGAGCAGTACTTC.